This is a list of T cell receptor beta chains from one sample in a study of shared clonotypes between healthy human individuals. The protocol was immunoSEQ multiplex PCR, while the TCRdb copy is restricted to in-frame clones and leaves out a portion. Of 660,000 or so clones detected, approximately 96% appear once; the ten largest clones hold roughly 0.1%. The specimen was naive CD8+ T cells sorted from blood. The source of these receptors is a woman in her twenties or thirties in good health. CDR3s include the opening cysteine and the closing phenylalanine or tryptophan. The D gene is left open where the match is weak. Size is stated for part of the rows, as once, few or many counts, or as a class when the clone is expanded.

v_gene	j_gene	d_gene	abundance	CDR3aa	CDR3nt
TRBV10-1	TRBJ2-3	TRBD2	NA	CASSEGSGLAATKIPPDTQYF	TGCGCCAGCAGTGAGGGTTCGGGACTAGCGGCGACGAAAATACCCCCAGATACGCAGTATTTT
TRBV6-5	TRBJ2-1	TRBD2	NA	CASSFGLAGAGEQFF	TGTGCCAGCAGTTTCGGACTAGCGGGAGCAGGGGAGCAGTTCTTC
TRBV6-5	TRBJ2-7	TRBD1	NA	CASSYSRDRASYEQYF	TGTGCCAGCAGTTACTCACGGGACAGAGCATCCTACGAGCAGTACTTC
TRBV27	TRBJ2-1	NA	NA	CASSAVSSYNEQFF	TGTGCCAGCAGTGCGGTTAGCTCCTACAATGAGCAGTTCTTC
TRBV4-1	TRBJ2-2	TRBD1	NA	CASSQEWTGVVGELFF	TGCGCCAGCAGCCAAGAGTGGACAGGGGTTGTGGGGGAGCTGTTTTTT
TRBV5-1	TRBJ2-3	TRBD2	NA	CASSLGGLAGGGDTDTQYF	TGCGCCAGCAGCTTGGGCGGACTAGCGGGAGGAGGGGACACAGATACGCAGTATTTT
TRBV15	TRBJ2-5	TRBD1	NA	CATSRGDRVQETQYF	TGTGCCACCAGCAGGGGTGACAGGGTTCAAGAGACCCAGTACTTC
TRBV28	TRBJ1-2	TRBD1	NA	CASSLGQGAFNYGYTF	TGTGCCAGCAGTTTGGGACAGGGGGCGTTCAACTATGGCTACACCTTC
TRBV2	TRBJ2-5	NA	NA	CASSEAGETQYF	TGTGCCAGCAGTGAAGCAGGGGAGACCCAGTACTTC
TRBV27	TRBJ2-5	NA	NA	CASSFPGGETQYF	TGTGCCAGCAGTTTTCCCGGTGGGGAGACCCAGTACTTC
TRBV7-9	TRBJ2-5	NA	NA	CASSSPSGVEETQYF	TGTGCCAGCAGCTCTCCATCAGGGGTGGAAGAGACCCAGTACTTC
TRBV29-1	TRBJ2-7	TRBD2	NA	CSVGSSSGHEQYF	TGCAGCGTTGGGAGCTCTAGCGGCCACGAGCAGTACTTC
TRBV28	TRBJ2-1	TRBD2	NA	CASIPTGTSGSNEQFF	TGTGCCAGCATCCCGACCGGGACTAGCGGGAGCAATGAGCAGTTCTTC
TRBV4-1	TRBJ1-4	NA	once	CASRARDGHNEKLFF	TGCGCCAGCAGGGCCCGGGACGGTCATAATGAAAAACTGTTTTTT
TRBV7-2	TRBJ2-3	TRBD2	NA	CASSPLAGELADTQYF	TGTGCCAGCAGCCCTCTAGCGGGAGAATTAGCAGATACGCAGTATTTT
TRBV9	TRBJ1-1	TRBD1	few	CASSEDRGGKETEAFF	TGTGCCAGCAGCGAGGACAGGGGAGGTAAGGAGACTGAAGCTTTCTTT
TRBV28	TRBJ2-7	NA	NA	CASSFRGTDIQYF	TGTGCCAGCAGTTTTAGGGGGACGGATATCCAGTACTTC
TRBV5-1	TRBJ2-3	NA	NA	CASSSTSASTDTQYF	TGCGCCAGCAGCTCGACGTCAGCTAGCACAGATACGCAGTATTTT
TRBV9	TRBJ2-1	NA	NA	CASSTTGNNEQFF	TGTGCCAGCAGCACAACAGGGAACAATGAGCAGTTCTTC
TRBV9	TRBJ2-1	TRBD2	NA	CASSVAASGNEQFF	TGTGCCAGCAGCGTAGCGGCTAGCGGGAATGAGCAGTTCTTC
TRBV4-1	TRBJ1-5	NA	NA	CASSQGRTNQPQHF	TGCGCCAGCAGCCAAGGTAGAACGAATCAGCCCCAGCATTTT
TRBV7-2	TRBJ2-3	TRBD1	NA	CASSRDRGLADTQYF	TGTGCCAGCAGCCGGGACAGGGGGCTTGCAGATACGCAGTATTTT
TRBV9	TRBJ2-3	TRBD1	NA	CASSERGEEGQGFTDTQYF	TGTGCCAGCAGCGAGAGAGGGGAGGAGGGACAGGGGTTCACAGATACGCAGTATTTT
TRBV9	TRBJ2-2	NA	NA	CASSGIAEGRTGELFF	TGTGCCAGCAGCGGCATAGCGGAAGGGCGGACCGGGGAGCTGTTTTTT
TRBV4-1	TRBJ2-1	TRBD1	NA	CASSQLPRGQNNEQFF	TGCGCCAGCAGCCAATTGCCCAGGGGACAGAACAATGAGCAGTTCTTC
TRBV7-6	TRBJ2-2	TRBD2	NA	CASSVGTSGSTGELFF	TGTGCCAGCAGCGTCGGGACTAGCGGGAGTACCGGGGAGCTGTTTTTT
TRBV20-1	TRBJ2-7	NA	once	CSATGLLEQYF	TGCAGTGCTACCGGACTGCTAGAGCAGTACTTC
TRBV7-2	TRBJ2-5	NA	NA	CASRRQVETQYF	TGTGCCAGCAGACGACAGGTGGAGACCCAGTACTTC
TRBV10-2	TRBJ2-2	NA	NA	CASTDTGELFF	TGCGCCAGCACGGACACCGGGGAGCTGTTTTTT
TRBV28	TRBJ2-2	TRBD2	NA	CASRRNVGLAGENTGELFF	TGTGCCAGCAGAAGAAATGTGGGGTTAGCGGGGGAGAACACCGGGGAGCTGTTTTTT
TRBV5-5	TRBJ2-5	TRBD2	NA	CASSLALAAKETQYF	TGTGCCAGCAGCTTGGCCCTAGCGGCAAAAGAGACCCAGTACTTC
TRBV19	TRBJ1-6	NA	NA	CASTSAGGGTYNSPLHF	TGTGCCAGTACCTCGGCGGGGGGCGGCACCTATAATTCACCCCTCCACTTT
TRBV6-5	TRBJ1-1	TRBD1	NA	CASRVNRGTEAFF	TGTGCCAGCAGAGTTAACAGGGGGACTGAAGCTTTCTTT
TRBV2	TRBJ2-2	TRBD2	NA	CASRAGVGRLFF	TGTGCCAGCAGAGCGGGAGTCGGGCGGCTGTTTTTT
TRBV9	TRBJ1-1	NA	once	CASSVGQRTEAFF	TGTGCCAGCAGCGTAGGACAGAGGACTGAAGCTTTCTTT
TRBV5-6	TRBJ2-2	NA	NA	CASSLVRNTGELFF	TGTGCCAGCAGCTTGGTTCGTAACACCGGGGAGCTGTTTTTT
TRBV10-3	TRBJ2-7	TRBD2	NA	CAISSLAGGDEQYF	TGTGCCATCAGCTCACTAGCGGGAGGGGACGAGCAGTACTTC
TRBV7-6	TRBJ2-5	TRBD1	NA	CASSLSPGTGAETQYF	TGTGCCAGCAGCCTCAGTCCCGGGACAGGGGCCGAGACCCAGTACTTC
TRBV10-3	TRBJ1-1	NA	NA	CAISESWGEDTEAFF	TGTGCCATCAGTGAGTCCTGGGGAGAGGACACTGAAGCTTTCTTT
TRBV25-1	TRBJ2-5	NA	NA	CASSPPGREWETQYF	TGTGCCAGCAGCCCCCCAGGCAGAGAGTGGGAGACCCAGTACTTC
TRBV10-3	TRBJ2-2	TRBD2	NA	CATGLPNTGELFF	TGTGCCACGGGACTACCGAACACCGGGGAGCTGTTTTTT
TRBV28	TRBJ2-1	NA	NA	CASSLYGTGEQFF	TGTGCCAGCAGTTTATACGGTACGGGTGAGCAGTTCTTC
TRBV6-1	TRBJ2-7	TRBD1	NA	CASSSTGLTYEQYF	TGTGCCAGCAGTTCGACAGGGTTAACCTACGAGCAGTACTTC
TRBV7-9	TRBJ2-5	NA	NA	CASSLGSGSWETQYF	TGTGCCAGCAGCTTAGGGTCCGGGTCCTGGGAGACCCAGTACTTC
TRBV19	TRBJ1-1	NA	NA	CASSEQPGNTEAFF	TGTGCCAGTAGTGAACAACCAGGGAACACTGAAGCTTTCTTT
TRBV19	TRBJ1-4	NA	NA	CASSHPWATNEKLFF	TGTGCCAGTAGCCATCCCTGGGCAACTAATGAAAAACTGTTTTTT
TRBV7-9	TRBJ1-1	NA	NA	CASSLVTGPFSEAFF	TGTGCCAGCAGCTTAGTTACAGGGCCGTTCTCTGAAGCTTTCTTT
TRBV19	TRBJ1-1	TRBD1	NA	CASSIGSGTGATEAFF	TGTGCCAGTAGTATAGGATCCGGGACAGGGGCCACTGAAGCTTTCTTT